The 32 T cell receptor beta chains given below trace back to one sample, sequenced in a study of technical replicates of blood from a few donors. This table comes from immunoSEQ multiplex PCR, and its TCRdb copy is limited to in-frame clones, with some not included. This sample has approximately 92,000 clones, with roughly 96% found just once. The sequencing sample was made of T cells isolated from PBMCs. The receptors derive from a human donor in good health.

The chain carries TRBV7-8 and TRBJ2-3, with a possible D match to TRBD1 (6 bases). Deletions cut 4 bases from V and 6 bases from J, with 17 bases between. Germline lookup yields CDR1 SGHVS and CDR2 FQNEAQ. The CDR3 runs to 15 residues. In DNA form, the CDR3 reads TGTGCCAGCAGCTCGCTACAGGGAAATGGCGATACGCAGTATTTT. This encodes CASSSLQGNGDTQYF.

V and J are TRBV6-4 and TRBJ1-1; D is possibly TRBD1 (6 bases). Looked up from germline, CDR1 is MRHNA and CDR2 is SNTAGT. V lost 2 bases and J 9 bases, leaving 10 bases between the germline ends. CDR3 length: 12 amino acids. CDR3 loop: CASSDRGGQAFF. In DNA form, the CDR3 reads TGTGCCAGCAGTGACAGGGGGGGGCAAGCTTTCTTT.

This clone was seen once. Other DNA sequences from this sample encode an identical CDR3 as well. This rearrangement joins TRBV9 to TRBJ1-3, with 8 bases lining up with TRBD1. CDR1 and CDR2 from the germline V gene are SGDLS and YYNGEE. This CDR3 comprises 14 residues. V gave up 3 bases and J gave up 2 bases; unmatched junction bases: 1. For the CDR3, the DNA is TGTGCCAGCAGCGCGACAGGGGCTGGAAACACCATATATTTT. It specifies CASSATGAGNTIYF.

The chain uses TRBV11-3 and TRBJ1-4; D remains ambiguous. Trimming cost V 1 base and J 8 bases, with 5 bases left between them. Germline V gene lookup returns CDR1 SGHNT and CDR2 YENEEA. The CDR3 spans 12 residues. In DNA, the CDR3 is TGTGCCAGCAGCTTAGGAGGGGAAAAACTGTTTTTT. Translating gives CASSLGGEKLFF. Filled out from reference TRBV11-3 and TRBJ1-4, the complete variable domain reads EAGVVQSPRYKIIEKKQPVAFWCNPISGHNTLYWYLQNLGQGPELLIRYENEEAVDDSQLPKDRFSAERLKGVDSTLKIQPAELGDSAVYLCASSLGGEKLFFGSGTQLSVL.

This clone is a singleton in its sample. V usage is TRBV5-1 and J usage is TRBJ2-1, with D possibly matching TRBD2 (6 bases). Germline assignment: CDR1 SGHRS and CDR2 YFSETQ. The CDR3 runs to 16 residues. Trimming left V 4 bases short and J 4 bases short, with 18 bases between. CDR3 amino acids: CASSTDREWDYNEQFF. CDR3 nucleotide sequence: TGCGCCAGCAGCACAGACCGGGAGTGGGATTACAATGAGCAGTTCTTC.

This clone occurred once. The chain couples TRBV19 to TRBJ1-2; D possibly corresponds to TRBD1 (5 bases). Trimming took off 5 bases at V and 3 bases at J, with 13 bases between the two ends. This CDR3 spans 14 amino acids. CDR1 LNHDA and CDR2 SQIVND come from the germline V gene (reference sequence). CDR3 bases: TGTGCCAGTAGTGAGAGACAGCTCTACTATGGCTACACCTTC. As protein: CASSERQLYYGYTF.

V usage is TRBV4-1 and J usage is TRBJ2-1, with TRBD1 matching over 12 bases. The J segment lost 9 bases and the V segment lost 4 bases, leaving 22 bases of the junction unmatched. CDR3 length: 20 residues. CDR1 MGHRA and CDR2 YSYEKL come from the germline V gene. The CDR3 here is CASSPPLGDRGRITSGEQFF. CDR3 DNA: TGCGCCAGCAGCCCTCCCCTGGGGGACAGGGGGCGAATAACCTCAGGTGAGCAGTTCTTC.

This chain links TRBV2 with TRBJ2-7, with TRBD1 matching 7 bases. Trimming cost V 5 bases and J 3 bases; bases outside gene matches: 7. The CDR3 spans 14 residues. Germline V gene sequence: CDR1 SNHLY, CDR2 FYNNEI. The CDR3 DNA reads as TGTGCCAGCAGTATTCCGGGACAGAGCTACGAGCAGTACTTC. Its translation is CASSIPGQSYEQYF.

CDR3 bases: TGTGCCAGCAGCGCACTTGACAGGCCCTATGGCTACACCTTC. The encoded protein is CASSALDRPYGYTF. V and J are TRBV9 and TRBJ1-2; a possible D gene is TRBD1 (6 bases). The CDR3 is 14 residues long. The germline V and J ends were trimmed by 3 bases and 4 bases, with 13 bases remaining between them. Germline V CDR1 and CDR2: SGDLS, YYNGEE. The full variable domain, with the rest looked up from reference TRBV9 and TRBJ1-2, is DSGVTQTPKHLITATGQRVTLRCSPRSGDLSVYWYQQSLDQGLQFLIQYYNGEERAKGNILERFSAQQFPDLHSELNLSSLELGDSALYFCASSALDRPYGYTFGSGTRLTVV.

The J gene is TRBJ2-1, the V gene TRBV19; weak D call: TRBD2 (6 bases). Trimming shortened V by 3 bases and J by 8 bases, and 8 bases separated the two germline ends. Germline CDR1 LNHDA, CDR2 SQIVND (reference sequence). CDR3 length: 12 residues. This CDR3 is CASSIRGYEQFF. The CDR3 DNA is TGTGCCAGTAGTATTCGGGGGTATGAGCAGTTCTTC. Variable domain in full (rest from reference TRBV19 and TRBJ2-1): DGGITQSPKYLFRKEGQNVTLSCEQNLNHDAMYWYRQDPGQGLRLIYYSQIVNDFQKGDIAEGYSVSREKKESFPLTVTSAQKNPTAFYLCASSIRGYEQFFGPGTRLTVL.

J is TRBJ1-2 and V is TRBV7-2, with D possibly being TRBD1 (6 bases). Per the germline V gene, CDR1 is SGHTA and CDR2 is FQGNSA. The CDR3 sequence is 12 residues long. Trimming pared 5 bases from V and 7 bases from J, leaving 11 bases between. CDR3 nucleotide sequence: TGTGCCAGCAGCGGAAACAGGGTTGGCTACACCTTC. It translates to CASSGNRVGYTF. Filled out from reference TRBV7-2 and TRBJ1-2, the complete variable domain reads GAGVSQSPSNKVTEKGKDVELRCDPISGHTALYWYRQSLGQGLEFLIYFQGNSAPDKSGLPSDRFSAERTGGSVSTLTIQRTQQEDSAVYLCASSGNRVGYTFGSGTRLTVV.

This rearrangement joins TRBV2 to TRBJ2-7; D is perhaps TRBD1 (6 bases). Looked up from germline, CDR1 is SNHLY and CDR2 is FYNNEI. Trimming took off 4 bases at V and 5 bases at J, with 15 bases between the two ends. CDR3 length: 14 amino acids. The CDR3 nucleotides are TGTGCCAGCAGTGGGGACGACAGGCTTGACGAGCAGTACTTC. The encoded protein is CASSGDDRLDEQYF.

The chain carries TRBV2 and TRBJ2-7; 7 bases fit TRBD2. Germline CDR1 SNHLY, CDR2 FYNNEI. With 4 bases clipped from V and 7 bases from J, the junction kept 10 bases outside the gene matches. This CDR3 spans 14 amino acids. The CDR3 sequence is CASSGGAGIFEQYF. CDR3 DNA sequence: TGTGCCAGCAGTGGGGGAGCGGGGATCTTTGAGCAGTACTTC.

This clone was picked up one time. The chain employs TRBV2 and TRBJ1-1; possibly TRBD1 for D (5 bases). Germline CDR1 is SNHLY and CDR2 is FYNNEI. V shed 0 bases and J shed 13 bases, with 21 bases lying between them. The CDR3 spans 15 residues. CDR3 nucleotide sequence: TGTGCCAGCAGTGAAGCCCAAATATTATACTGGGGGGTTTTCTTT. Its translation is CASSEAQILYWGVFF.

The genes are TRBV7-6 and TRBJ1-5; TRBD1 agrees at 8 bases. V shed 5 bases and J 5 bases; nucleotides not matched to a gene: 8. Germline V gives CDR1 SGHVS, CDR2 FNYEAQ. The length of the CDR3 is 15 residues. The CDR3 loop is CASSPTTGGDQPQHF. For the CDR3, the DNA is TGTGCCAGCAGCCCAACTACAGGGGGGGATCAGCCCCAGCATTTT.

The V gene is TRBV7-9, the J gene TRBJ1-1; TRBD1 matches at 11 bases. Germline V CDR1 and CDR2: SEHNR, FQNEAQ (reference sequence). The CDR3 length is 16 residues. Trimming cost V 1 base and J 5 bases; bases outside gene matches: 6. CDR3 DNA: TGTGCCAGCAGCTTAGAAGGACAGGGGGCTTGGACTGAAGCTTTCTTT. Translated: CASSLEGQGAWTEAFF.

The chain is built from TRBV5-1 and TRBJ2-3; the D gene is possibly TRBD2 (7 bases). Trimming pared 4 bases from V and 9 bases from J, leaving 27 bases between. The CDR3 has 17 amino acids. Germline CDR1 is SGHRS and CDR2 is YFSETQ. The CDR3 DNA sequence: TGCGCCAGCAGCGCGGCCCTAGGACTAGGGGGGGAGTACACGCAGTATTTT. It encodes CASSAALGLGGEYTQYF.

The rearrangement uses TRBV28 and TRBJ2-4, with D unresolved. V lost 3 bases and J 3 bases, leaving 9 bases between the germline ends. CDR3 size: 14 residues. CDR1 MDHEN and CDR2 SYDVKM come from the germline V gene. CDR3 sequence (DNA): TGTGCCAGCAGTTTCGCGGTAGACAAAAACATTCAGTACTTC. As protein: CASSFAVDKNIQYF.

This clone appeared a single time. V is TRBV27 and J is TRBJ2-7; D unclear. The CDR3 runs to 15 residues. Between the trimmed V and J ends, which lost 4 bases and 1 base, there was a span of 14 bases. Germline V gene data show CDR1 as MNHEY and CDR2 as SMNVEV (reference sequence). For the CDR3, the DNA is TGTGCCAGCAGTTCACTGGTCTTACTTTCCTACGAGCAGTACTTC. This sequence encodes CASSSLVLLSYEQYF.

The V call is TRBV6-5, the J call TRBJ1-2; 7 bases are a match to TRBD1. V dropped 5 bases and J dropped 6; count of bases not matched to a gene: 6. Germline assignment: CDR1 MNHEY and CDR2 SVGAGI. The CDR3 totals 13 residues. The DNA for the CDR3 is TGTGCCAGCAGTATACAGGGGCCGGATGGCTACACCTTC. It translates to CASSIQGPDGYTF.

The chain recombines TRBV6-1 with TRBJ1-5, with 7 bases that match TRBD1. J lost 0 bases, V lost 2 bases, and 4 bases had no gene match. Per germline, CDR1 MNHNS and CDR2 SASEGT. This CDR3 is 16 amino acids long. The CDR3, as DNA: TGTGCCAGCAGTGAAACTCGACAGGGTAGCAATCAGCCCCAGCATTTT. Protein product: CASSETRQGSNQPQHF.

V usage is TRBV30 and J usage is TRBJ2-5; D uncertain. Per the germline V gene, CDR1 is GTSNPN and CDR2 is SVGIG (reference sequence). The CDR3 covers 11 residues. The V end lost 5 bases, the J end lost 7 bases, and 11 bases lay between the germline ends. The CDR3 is CAWEIRGTQYF. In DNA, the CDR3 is TGTGCCTGGGAGATTCGTGGGACCCAGTACTTC.

CDR3 sequence (DNA): TGTGCCAGCAGGGGGACAGGGGTCTACGAGCAGTACTTC. Encoded protein: CASRGTGVYEQYF. The rearrangement links TRBV6-1 to TRBJ2-7, with 10 bases lining up with TRBD1. The CDR3 totals 13 residues. Trimming removed 6 bases from V and 3 bases from J; junction bases left unmatched: 2. Germline V lookup: CDR1 MNHNS, CDR2 SASEGT.

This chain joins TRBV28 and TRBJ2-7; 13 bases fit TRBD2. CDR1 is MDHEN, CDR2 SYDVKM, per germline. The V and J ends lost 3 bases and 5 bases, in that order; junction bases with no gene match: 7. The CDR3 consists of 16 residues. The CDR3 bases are TGTGCCAGCAGTTTCCGTTCTGGGACTAGCGGGGACGAGCAGTACTTC. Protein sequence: CASSFRSGTSGDEQYF.

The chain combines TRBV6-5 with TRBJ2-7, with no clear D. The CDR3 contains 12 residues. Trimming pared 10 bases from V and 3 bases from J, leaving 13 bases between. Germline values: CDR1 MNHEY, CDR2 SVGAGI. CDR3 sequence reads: CATAFPIYEQYF. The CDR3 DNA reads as TGTGCCACCGCGTTCCCCATCTACGAGCAGTACTTC.

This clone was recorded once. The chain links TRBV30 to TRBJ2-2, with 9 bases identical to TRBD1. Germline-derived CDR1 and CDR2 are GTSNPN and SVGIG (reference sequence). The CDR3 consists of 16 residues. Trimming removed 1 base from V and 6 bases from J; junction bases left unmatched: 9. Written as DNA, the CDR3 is TGTGCCTGGAGTGCATCCGACAGGGGGGACTCCGGGGAGCTGTTTTTT. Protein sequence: CAWSASDRGDSGELFF.

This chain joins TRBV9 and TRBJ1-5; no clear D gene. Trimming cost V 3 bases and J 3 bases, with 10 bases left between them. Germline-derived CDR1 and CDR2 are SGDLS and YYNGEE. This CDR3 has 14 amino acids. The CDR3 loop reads CASSATLDNQPQHF. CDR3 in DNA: TGTGCCAGCAGCGCGACACTTGACAATCAGCCCCAGCATTTT.

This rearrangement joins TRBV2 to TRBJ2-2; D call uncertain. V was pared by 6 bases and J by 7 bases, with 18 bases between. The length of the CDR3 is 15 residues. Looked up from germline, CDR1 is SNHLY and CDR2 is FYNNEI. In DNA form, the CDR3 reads TGTGCCAGCAGGTCTGGTCGTGCCTATGGCGGGGAGCTGTTTTTT. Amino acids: CASRSGRAYGGELFF.

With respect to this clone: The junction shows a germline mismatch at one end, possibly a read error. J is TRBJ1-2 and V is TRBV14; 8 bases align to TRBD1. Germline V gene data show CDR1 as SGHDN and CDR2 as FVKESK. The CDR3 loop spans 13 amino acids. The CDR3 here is CASSRGQDYDYTF. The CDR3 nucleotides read TGTGCCAGCAGCCGGGGACAGGACTATGACTACACCTTC.

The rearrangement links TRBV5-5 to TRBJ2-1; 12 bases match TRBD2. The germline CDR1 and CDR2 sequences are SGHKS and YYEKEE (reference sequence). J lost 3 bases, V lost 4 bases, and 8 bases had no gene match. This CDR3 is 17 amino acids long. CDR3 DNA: TGTGCCAGCAGCAGGTTACTAGCGGGAGGTTACTACAATGAGCAGTTCTTC. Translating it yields CASSRLLAGGYYNEQFF. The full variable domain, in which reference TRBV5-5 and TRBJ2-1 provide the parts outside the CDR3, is DAGVTQSPTHLIKTRGQQVTLRCSPISGHKSVSWYQQVLGQGPQFIFQYYEKEERGRGNFPDRFSARQFPNYSSELNVNALLLGDSALYLCASSRLLAGGYYNEQFFGPGTRLTVL.

The CDR3 coding sequence is TGTGCCAGCAGTAGACAACAAAGTATCCCCTACGAGCAGTACTTC. Residues: CASSRQQSIPYEQYF. This chain uses TRBV2 with TRBJ2-7; unclear D gene. CDR3 length: 15 residues. Trimming shortened V by 5 bases and J by 2 bases, and 16 bases separated the two germline ends. Germline loops: CDR1 SNHLY, CDR2 FYNNEI.

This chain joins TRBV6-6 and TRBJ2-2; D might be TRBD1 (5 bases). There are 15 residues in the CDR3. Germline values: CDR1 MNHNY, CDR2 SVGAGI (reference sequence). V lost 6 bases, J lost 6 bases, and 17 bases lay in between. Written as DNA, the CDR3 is TGTGCCAGCAGCGACCGCAACGCAGGGTCCGGGGAGCTGTTTTTT. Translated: CASSDRNAGSGELFF.